The 3 T cell receptor beta chains presented below share a single source sample, sequenced in a study of blood T cell repertoires in COVID-19. The repertoire was sequenced with immunoSEQ multiplex PCR; TCRdb's copy has only in-frame clones and lacks some. This repertoire shows under 250,000 clones, around 80% found once; its top ten account for over 7%. The sequenced sample was peripheral blood. These receptor sequences come from a woman aged 70-85 years with acute or convalescent COVID-19.

This clone was counted only a few times. The genes are TRBV18 and TRBJ1-1; a possible D gene is TRBD1 (6 bases). The ends were cut back, 3 bases at V and 3 bases at J, with 17 bases in the middle. Germline loops: CDR1 KGHSH, CDR2 LQKENI. The CDR3 spans 16 residues. CDR3 in DNA: TGTGCCAGCTCACCGCGATTGACAGGTAGGGACACTGAAGCTTTCTTT. Translated, it gives CASSPRLTGRDTEAFF.

The genes are TRBV5-1 and TRBJ1-1; D might be TRBD1 (5 bases). V was trimmed by 3 bases and J by 0 bases, leaving 12 bases between them. The CDR3 consists of 15 residues. Germline CDR1 is SGHRS and CDR2 is YFSETQ. The CDR3 sequence is CASSSGGPMNTEAFF. CDR3 sequence (DNA): TGCGCCAGCAGCTCGGGGGGACCCATGAACACTGAAGCTTTCTTT.

The chain has TRBV14 and TRBJ2-1, with 9 nucleotides matching TRBD2. Germline V CDR1 and CDR2: SGHDN, FVKESK. The CDR3 spans 16 residues. The V gene end was trimmed by 5 bases and the J gene end by 2 bases; junction bases not matched to a gene: 7. The CDR3 sequence is CASSSRTSVTYNEQFF. In DNA form, the CDR3 reads TGTGCCAGCAGCTCGCGGACTAGCGTGACCTACAATGAGCAGTTCTTC.